This T cell receptor beta chain appears in the sequencing data of a study of T cells after yellow fever vaccination. This clonotype was seen only a few times. TCRdb processed the 5' RACE reads anew with MiXCR; each CDR3 protein has one entry. This table holds a few hundred thousand distinct CDR3 sequences, less than 9% found once. The CDR3 extends over 13 amino acids. CDR1 is MNHEY, CDR2 SVGAGI, per germline. Trimming took off 7 bases at V and 7 bases at J, with 17 bases between the two ends. This sample comprised CD4+ T cells sorted from PBMCs, obtained 15 days after the yellow fever booster vaccination. This chain connects TRBV6-5 to TRBJ2-7, with D tentatively TRBD1 (5 bases). This receptor was taken from a young man who received the YFV17D yellow fever vaccine. In DNA form, the CDR3 reads TGTGCCAGCACCATAAGGGGCTCCGGAGAGCAGTACTTC. Protein sequence: CASTIRGSGEQYF.